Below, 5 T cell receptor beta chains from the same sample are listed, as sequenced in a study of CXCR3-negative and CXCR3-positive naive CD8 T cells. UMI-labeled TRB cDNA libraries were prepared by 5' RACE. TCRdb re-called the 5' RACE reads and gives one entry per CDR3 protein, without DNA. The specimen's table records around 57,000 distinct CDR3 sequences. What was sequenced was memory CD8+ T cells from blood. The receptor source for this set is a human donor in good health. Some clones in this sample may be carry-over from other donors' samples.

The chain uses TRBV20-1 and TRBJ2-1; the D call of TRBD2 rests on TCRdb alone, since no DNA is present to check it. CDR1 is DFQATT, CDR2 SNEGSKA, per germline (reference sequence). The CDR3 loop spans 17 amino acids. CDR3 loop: CSATGLAGDLSYNEQFF.

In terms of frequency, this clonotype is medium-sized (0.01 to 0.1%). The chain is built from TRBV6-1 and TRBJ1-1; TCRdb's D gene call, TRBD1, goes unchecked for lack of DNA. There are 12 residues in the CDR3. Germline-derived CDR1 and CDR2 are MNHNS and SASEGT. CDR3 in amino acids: CASSRGQYEAFF.

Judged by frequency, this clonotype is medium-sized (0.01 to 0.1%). The CDR3 spells CASSFGTGVPEAFF. V and J are TRBV5-4 and TRBJ1-1; without DNA, the TCRdb call of TRBD1 cannot be checked. The CDR3 totals 14 residues. The germline V gene encodes CDR1 SGHNT and CDR2 YYREEE (reference sequence).

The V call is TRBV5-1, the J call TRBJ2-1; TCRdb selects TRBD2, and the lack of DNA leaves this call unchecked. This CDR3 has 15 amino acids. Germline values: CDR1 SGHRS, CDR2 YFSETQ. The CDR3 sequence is CASSWGTSGNNEQFF.

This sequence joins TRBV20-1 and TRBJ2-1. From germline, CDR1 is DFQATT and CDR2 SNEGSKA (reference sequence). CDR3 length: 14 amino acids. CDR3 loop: CSPTTGYSYNEQFF.